The next 14 T cell receptor beta chains were all read from a single sample in a study of T cell repertoires in cytomegalovirus infection (dated by TCRdb to between 2018 and 2021). Taken with the paper, the label for treatment or condition translates to: in vitro stimulation with specific CMV peptide epitopes to enrich CMV-specific T cells. The sequencer was an Illumina HiSeq 1500. Through fastp at Q25 and MiXCR, TCRdb rebuilt clones from the public reads, retaining in-frame beta chains. Duplicate CDR3 protein sequences are folded into a single record with the most common DNA and genes. This sample holds more than 250,000 distinct CDR3 sequences; 25% were observed only once. The ten largest account for about 14% of the sample. Their antigens are not known. This specimen consisted of cultured PBMCs, obtained from culture after CMV antigen stimulation. All receptors derive from a human donor in good health (CMV status not recorded). Some clones in this sample may be carry-over from other donors' samples.

The sample holds many counts of this clonotype. The chain recombines TRBV7-2 with TRBJ1-1, with a weak D call TRBD1 (6 bases). CDR3 length: 13 residues. The V gene lost 1 base and the J gene lost 8 bases, with 11 bases spanning the gap. The germline V gene has CDR1 SGHTA and CDR2 FQGNSA. The CDR3 loop is CASSLDREAEAFF. CDR3 DNA: TGTGCCAGCAGCTTAGACAGGGAGGCAGAAGCTTTCTTT. Drawing the rest from reference TRBV7-2 and TRBJ1-1, the complete variable domain is GAGVSQSPSNKVTEKGKDVELRCDPISGHTALYWYRQSLGQGLEFLIYFQGNSAPDKSGLPSDRFSAERTGGSVSTLTIQRTQQEDSAVYLCASSLDREAEAFFGQGTRLTVV.

This chain links TRBV19 with TRBJ2-7; 9 bases agree with TRBD1. The CDR3 spans 15 residues. The ends lost 5 bases at V and 6 bases at J; junction bases unmatched: 11. From germline, CDR1 is LNHDA and CDR2 SQIVND (reference sequence). In DNA form, the CDR3 reads TGTGCCAGTAGTCGAACCAGGACAGGGGCCGGCGAGCAGTACTTC. This translates into CASSRTRTGAGEQYF.

This sequence joins TRBV7-2 and TRBJ2-1; TRBD2 aligns across 10 bases. Trimming cost V 6 bases and J 2 bases; bases outside gene matches: 7. The CDR3 is 16 residues long. Germline V gene sequence: CDR1 SGHTA, CDR2 FQGNSA. The CDR3: CASRQTSGNPYNEQFF. The CDR3 region has the DNA TGTGCCAGCAGGCAAACTAGCGGGAACCCCTACAATGAGCAGTTCTTC.

This clonotype was observed a few times. CDR3: CSARDPLASSYNEQFF. As DNA, the CDR3 is TGCAGTGCTAGAGATCCCCTAGCGTCATCCTACAATGAGCAGTTCTTC. The chain joins TRBV20-1 to TRBJ2-1, with D possibly matching TRBD2 (6 bases). Per the germline V gene, CDR1 is DFQATT and CDR2 is SNEGSKA (reference sequence). Between the trimmed V and J ends, which lost 0 bases and 1 base, there was a span of 13 bases. The CDR3 loop spans 16 amino acids.

At least ten counts were recorded for this clonotype. The chain couples TRBV7-2 to TRBJ2-1, with 7 bases aligning to TRBD2. With 2 bases clipped from V and 6 bases from J, the junction kept 10 bases outside the gene matches. The CDR3 is 16 amino acids. Germline-derived CDR1 and CDR2 are SGHTA and FQGNSA. DNA for the CDR3: TGTGCCAGCAGCTTACGTCTAGCGGTCGTCGGCAATGAGCAGTTCTTC. It is translated as CASSLRLAVVGNEQFF.

The chain is built from TRBV7-3 and TRBJ2-7; 10 nucleotides line up with TRBD2. Trimming at V came to 2 bases and at J to 1 base, leaving 8 bases not matched to a gene. This CDR3 has 17 residues. Germline CDR1 SGHTA, CDR2 FQGTGA. The CDR3 DNA sequence: TGTGCCAGCAGCTTAGTGGCTAGCGGGAGTGGGTCCTACGAGCAGTACTTC. Its translation is CASSLVASGSGSYEQYF.

This clonotype was seen only a few times. This rearrangement joins TRBV4-3 to TRBJ2-7; TRBD2 matches 8 bases. CDR1 is LGHNA, CDR2 YSLEER, per germline. V dropped 1 base and J dropped 6; count of bases not matched to a gene: 5. This CDR3 contains 14 residues. The CDR3 protein is CASSQVGGRTEQYV. In nucleotides, the CDR3 is TGCGCCAGCAGCCAAGTTGGCGGGAGGACCGAGCAGTACGTC.

The genes are TRBV5-1 and TRBJ2-3, with 9 bases fitting TRBD1. V shed 4 bases, J shed 5 bases, and the junction held 8 bases outside the gene matches. The germline V gene has CDR1 SGHRS and CDR2 YFSETQ. CDR3 length: 15 residues. The CDR3 region is CASSPGQGMGDTQYF. The CDR3 region has the DNA TGCGCCAGCAGCCCGGGACAGGGAATGGGAGATACGCAGTATTTT. The whole variable domain, remainder taken from reference TRBV5-1 and TRBJ2-3, is KAGVTQTPRYLIKTRGQQVTLSCSPISGHRSVSWYQQTPGQGLQFLFEYFSETQRNKGNFPGRFSGRQFSNSRSEMNVSTLELGDSALYLCASSPGQGMGDTQYFGPGTRLTVL.

J is TRBJ1-5 and V is TRBV11-2; D perhaps matches TRBD1 (5 bases). The length of the CDR3 is 15 residues. Trimming removed 5 bases from V and 1 base from J, with 12 bases in between. Germline CDR1 SGHAT, CDR2 FQNNGV. The DNA of the CDR3 is TGTGCCAGCAGCGAATCAGGGTTCAGCAATCAGCCCCAGCATTTT. This encodes CASSESGFSNQPQHF.

This clonotype was seen at least ten times. The chain joins TRBV7-2 to TRBJ2-1; D not resolved. The CDR3 is 14 residues long. Germline CDR1 is SGHTA and CDR2 is FQGNSA. Trimming shortened V by 0 bases and J by 9 bases, and 12 bases separated the two germline ends. The CDR3 reads CASSLALGRREQFF. DNA of the CDR3: TGTGCCAGCAGCTTAGCATTGGGCCGCCGTGAGCAGTTCTTC.

This clonotype was detected many times. The rearrangement uses TRBV7-2 and TRBJ2-3; D might be TRBD2 (5 bases). The germline V gene has CDR1 SGHTA and CDR2 FQGNSA. The CDR3 spans 16 residues. The V end lost 1 base, the J end lost 4 bases, and 15 bases lay between the germline ends. The CDR3 DNA is TGTGCCAGCAGCTTAGGGCACGCGGGTGGCGCAGATACGCAGTATTTT. Protein: CASSLGHAGGADTQYF.

This clonotype was recorded a few times. This chain uses TRBV27 with TRBJ2-3; TRBD2 is a possible D gene (6 bases). V was pared by 3 bases and J by 1 base, with 14 bases between. CDR3 length equals 16 residues. Germline-derived CDR1 and CDR2 are MNHEY and SMNVEV (reference sequence). CDR3 bases: TGTGCCAGCAGTTTGATATTCGGGACTGGCACAGATACGCAGTATTTT. It translates to CASSLIFGTGTDTQYF.

The chain joins TRBV4-1 to TRBJ2-3; 14 nucleotides match TRBD2. This CDR3 is built from 20 residues. The germline CDR1 and CDR2 sequences are MGHRA and YSYEKL. V shed 1 base, J shed 4 bases, and the junction held 13 bases outside the gene matches. This CDR3 reads CASSQGAGLAGVRSADTQYF. The CDR3 DNA reads TGCGCCAGCAGCCAAGGAGCGGGACTAGCGGGAGTCCGATCGGCAGATACGCAGTATTTT.

A word on this clonotype: Compared with germline, one end of the junction differs, possibly owing to a read error. The rearrangement uses TRBV6-9 and TRBJ2-7; no firm D call. CDR1 is MNHGY, CDR2 SVAAGI, per germline. There are 14 residues in the CDR3. DNA for the CDR3: TGTCCCAGCAGTTCCCCGGTATATACCTACGAGCAGTACTTC. Residues: CPSSSPVYTYEQYF.